Listed here are 2 T cell receptor beta chains from one sample, sequenced in a study of blood T cells in healthy people across ages. Using a J-beta primer mix together with a sample-barcoded 5' primer, a second PCR was run for roughly 6 to 11 cycles. One entry per CDR3 protein, called by TCRdb with MiXCR from the 5' RACE reads. The profile covers fewer than 1.5 million distinct CDR3 sequences, with roughly 45% appearing a single time and less than 8% taken by the ten largest. The sequenced sample was blood. These receptors all come from a young woman in good health.

The chain employs TRBV7-9 and TRBJ2-1; 9 positions agree with TRBD2. There are 14 residues in the CDR3. V dropped 5 bases and J dropped 8; count of bases not matched to a gene: 7. The germline gives CDR1 SEHNR, CDR2 FQNEAQ (reference sequence). CDR3 in DNA: TGTGCCAGCAGCCTCGGACTAGCGATAGATGAGCAGTTCTTC. It yields the protein CASSLGLAIDEQFF.

The chain uses TRBV9 and TRBJ1-1, with unresolved D. Between the trimmed V and J ends, which lost 0 bases and 1 base, there was a span of 7 bases. The CDR3 loop spans 14 amino acids. Germline V CDR1 and CDR2: SGDLS, YYNGEE. This CDR3 is CASSVVDQNTEAFF. CDR3 bases: TGTGCCAGCAGCGTAGTCGACCAGAACACTGAAGCTTTCTTT.